Reported below is one T cell receptor (beta chain). Germline V gene sequence: CDR1 SGHDN, CDR2 FVKESK. The CDR3 runs to 15 residues. Trimming removed 2 bases at V and 2 bases at J, with 13 bases between. The data are from a study of blood T cell repertoires in COVID-19. About the study: The cDNA or gDNA used as material had been derived from T cells, B-cell-depleted T cells, or PBMCs.

TCRdb keeps only in-frame clones here, not all; method: immunoSEQ multiplex PCR. The sample includes 75,000 to 95,000 clones, about 90% of them seen just once. J is TRBJ2-7 and V is TRBV14, with D maybe TRBD2 (6 bases). Material for sequencing was peripheral blood. The clonotype originates from a man aged 45-65 years with active COVID-19. The DNA of the CDR3 is TGTGCCAGCAGCCAATTAGACGGGACTGCCTACGAGCAGTACTTC. Its translation is CASSQLDGTAYEQYF.